The rows below give T cell receptor beta chains drawn from one sample of a study of T cell repertoires in cytomegalovirus infection. MiXCR, run by TCRdb on the reads, gives a single entry per CDR3 protein. The sample shows 400,000 or so distinct CDR3 sequences, under 40% of them seen only once. The specimen sequenced was PBMCs. These receptors came from a human donor in good health (CMV status not recorded). Some clones in this sample may be carry-over from other donors' samples. CDR3s include the opening cysteine and the closing phenylalanine or tryptophan. Fields, in order: V gene, J gene, D gene, clone size, CDR3 protein, CDR3 DNA. A D gene is named only where the DNA matches it firmly. Not every row has a clone size; where given, it reads once, few, many or a size class.

TRBV2	TRBJ2-7	TRBD2	.	CASTRDYLGEQYF	TGTGCCAGCACCCGGGACTACCTTGGGGAGCAGTACTTC
TRBV15	TRBJ1-6	TRBD1	few	CATSVSRQGSSPLHF	TGTGCCACCAGCGTGAGTCGACAGGGGTCGTCACCCCTCCACTTT
TRBV7-2	TRBJ2-2	TRBD2	many	CASSLGGAGGVTGELFF	TGTGCCAGCAGCTTAGGTGGTGCGGGGGGTGTCACCGGGGAGCTGTTTTTT
TRBV6-5	TRBJ1-5	.	.	CASSYSAPWFSNQPQHF	TGTGCCAGCAGTTACTCTGCCCCCTGGTTCAGCAATCAGCCCCAGCATTTT
TRBV5-6	TRBJ2-1	TRBD1	few	CASSSGTGFDEQFF	TGTGCCAGCAGCTCGGGGACAGGGTTCGATGAGCAGTTCTTC
TRBV6-6	TRBJ1-3	TRBD1	few	CASRIGTGPGNTIYF	TGTGCCAGCAGGATCGGGACAGGTCCTGGAAACACCATATATTTT
TRBV27	TRBJ1-5	.	.	CASSLDGTLPQHF	TGTGCCAGCAGTTTGGACGGGACCTTGCCCCAGCATTTT
TRBV7-8	TRBJ2-3	.	.	CASTGPADTQYF	TGTGCCAGCACAGGGCCCGCAGATACGCAGTATTTT
TRBV29-1	TRBJ1-3	.	once	CSADDGNTIYF	TGCAGCGCAGATGACGGGAACACCATATATTTT
TRBV5-5	TRBJ1-6	.	.	CASSEEGIASSPLHF	TGTGCCAGCAGCGAAGAGGGGATAGCTAGTTCACCCCTCCACTTT
TRBV6-4	TRBJ2-7	TRBD2	.	CASNRGTSVIYEQYF	TGTGCCAGCAACCGGGGGACTAGCGTAATCTACGAGCAGTACTTC
TRBV11-2	TRBJ2-3	.	many	CASSLITGHLTDTQYF	TGTGCCAGCAGCTTAATCACAGGGCACCTCACAGATACGCAGTATTTT
TRBV7-2	TRBJ2-7	.	many	CASSAPPGSPRTYEQYF	TGTGCCAGCAGCGCACCCCCGGGGAGTCCGCGGACCTACGAGCAGTACTTC
TRBV4-1	TRBJ1-1	TRBD1	.	CASSQNWGQGNFLNTEAFF	TGCGCCAGCAGCCAAAACTGGGGACAGGGGAACTTCTTGAACACTGAAGCTTTCTTT
TRBV7-6	TRBJ2-1	TRBD2	many	CASSLGLAGDNEQFF	TGTGCCAGCAGCTTAGGGCTAGCGGGAGACAATGAGCAGTTCTTC
TRBV4-1	TRBJ1-1	.	once	CASSQDTGQKWTEAFF	TGCGCCAGCAGCCAAGATACAGGGCAGAAGTGGACTGAAGCTTTCTTT
TRBV7-2	TRBJ2-3	.	many	CASSSYRDSKSTDTQYF	TGTGCCAGCAGCTCGTACCGGGACTCCAAAAGCACAGATACGCAGTATTTT
TRBV12-3/TRBV12-4	TRBJ1-1	.	few	CASSLRGGSEAFF	TGTGCCAGCAGTTTAAGGGGAGGGTCGGAAGCTTTCTTT
TRBV18	TRBJ2-7	.	.	CASSPSDSIAYEQYF	TGTGCCAGCTCACCCTCGGATAGCATAGCCTACGAGCAGTACTTC
TRBV5-6	TRBJ1-4	TRBD1	.	CASSSHGTAGWEKLFF	TGTGCCAGCAGCTCACACGGGACAGCGGGTTGGGAAAAACTGTTTTTT
TRBV2	TRBJ2-1	.	few	CARTDRPPPPGEQFF	TGTGCCAGAACAGACCGACCCCCACCTCCCGGTGAGCAGTTCTTC
TRBV7-2	TRBJ1-4	TRBD1	many	CASRPTGATNEKLFF	TGTGCCAGCAGACCCACAGGGGCGACTAATGAAAAACTGTTTTTT
TRBV7-4	TRBJ1-1	TRBD1	.	CASRRDRDTEAFF	TGTGCCAGCAGACGAGACAGGGATACTGAAGCTTTCTTT
TRBV7-7	TRBJ2-2	TRBD2	.	CASSLGGRLAGGPNTGELFF	TGTGCTAGCAGCTTAGGAGGGAGACTAGCGGGGGGCCCGAACACCGGGGAGCTGTTTTTT
TRBV19	TRBJ2-5	TRBD2	.	CASSIAGTSGGARQETQYF	TGTGCCAGTAGTATAGCCGGGACTAGCGGGGGGGCTCGGCAAGAGACCCAGTACTTC
TRBV7-2	TRBJ2-3	.	many	CASRQGGATQYF	TGTGCCAGCAGACAAGGGGGGGCTACGCAGTATTTT
TRBV28	TRBJ2-1	TRBD2	few	CASSLPLAGGFRNEQFF	TGTGCCAGCAGTTTACCACTAGCGGGGGGTTTCCGAAATGAGCAGTTCTTC
TRBV18	TRBJ1-2	TRBD1	.	CASSPPGTDNYGYTF	TGTGCCAGCTCACCACCGGGGACAGATAACTATGGCTACACCTTC
TRBV7-2	TRBJ2-3	.	many	CASSLVRTDTQYF	TGTGCCAGCAGCTTAGTTCGCACAGATACGCAGTATTTT